This paragraph covers one T cell receptor beta chain sequence. What it binds is not known. This entry is derived from a study of cytomegalovirus exposure and HLA in healthy donors. Findings and caveats of the study: A later analysis showed that HLA-associated TCR beta chains had undergone more clonal expansion than equally common others.

Trimming at V came to 5 bases and at J to 9 bases, leaving 10 bases not matched to a gene. The CDR3 has 16 amino acids. Germline V CDR1 and CDR2: SGHRS, YFSETQ. Primers included in the PCR were 60 Vbeta and 13 Jbeta primers. Sequenced by immunoSEQ multiplex PCR; TCRdb stores in-frame clones only, minus some. The table records tens of thousands of clones, about 80% of them present only once. The specimen was PBMCs. This receptor was obtained from a man between 50 and 59 years old in good health and CMV-seropositive. This chain connects TRBV5-1 to TRBJ2-1; 14 bases are shared with TRBD2. CDR3 residues: CASSSGGLAGAGEQFF. The CDR3 nucleotides read TGCGCCAGCAGTTCGGGGGGACTAGCGGGAGCAGGTGAGCAGTTCTTC.